This T cell receptor beta chain stems from a study of T cell responses to AZD1222 COVID-19 vaccine. Looking at the study overall: Second-dose timings of about 4 or about 12 weeks were pooled. Study results and limitations: Unmutated variant regions reportedly attract nearly half of all spike-specific TCRs. CD4 TCRs covered the whole spike, strongest at regions 160-218 and 743-854. Only six people who got AZD1222 tested seropositive at baseline.

Germline CDR1 is SGHDT and CDR2 is YYEEEE. CDR3 length: 17 amino acids. V gave up 4 bases and J gave up 6 bases, with 23 bases separating them. Of note for this clone: Antigen unknown.

Profiling relied on immunoSEQ multiplex PCR, and the TCRdb table lists in-frame clones only, not all of them. The sample gives fewer than 120,000 clones, roughly nine tenths of which show up once; approximately 3.5% is in the top ten. This TCR was recovered from an adult in good health. This sequence joins TRBV5-6 and TRBJ2-1; either TRBD1 or TRBD2 may fit D (5 bases each). The material was peripheral blood, obtained on day 0 of AZD1222 vaccination. The CDR3 is CASSLLLAGTRANEQFF. The DNA for the CDR3 is TGTGCCAGCAGCCTCCTCCTTGCCGGGACCCGTGCCAATGAGCAGTTCTTC.